Listed below are T cell receptor beta chains from one sample, sequenced in a study of CD4 and CD8 cells across lung adenocarcinoma regions. TCRdb recomputed calls from the PCR reads with MiXCR, one row per CDR3 protein. The table has about 19,000 distinct CDR3 sequences, 50% seen once. What was sequenced was CD8+ T cells from the margin of a lung tumor. Receptors originate from a male donor with lung adenocarcinoma. The CD4 and CD8 labels of this study may be unreliable. The CDR3 runs from the conserved cysteine through the conserved F or W. D genes are given only for firm matches. Not every row has a clone size; where given, it reads once, few, many or a size class.

v_call	clone_size	d_call	cdr3_length	j_call	cdr3_nt	cdr3_aa
TRBV6-5	.	TRBD2	15	TRBJ2-3	TGTGCCAGCAGTTTGCGCGGGAGGGCCCCGGATACGCAGTATTTT	CASSLRGRAPDTQYF
TRBV11-2	.	TRBD2	20	TRBJ2-3	TGTGCCAGCAGCAAGAGAGGTCTTAGCGGGAGTGGAAGAGGCACAGATACGCAGTATTTT	CASSKRGLSGSGRGTDTQYF
TRBV6-1	.	.	16	TRBJ2-3	TGTGCCAGCGGGGACTGCGGGGGCGGGGAAAAAGAGACGCAGTATTTT	CASGDCGGGEKETQYF
TRBV6-1	few	TRBD2	16	TRBJ2-3	TGTGCCAGCTCCGGTCTAGCGGGAGTACGTGGCGGGGCGCAGTATTTT	CASSGLAGVRGGAQYF
TRBV6-1	many	TRBD2	15	TRBJ2-3	TGTGCCAGTTGGGGGACTAGCGGACACACAGATACGCAGTATTTT	CASWGTSGHTDTQYF
TRBV30	.	TRBD2	16	TRBJ2-5	TGTGCCTGGAGTGTACCTCGACTAGCGGGAGTAGAGACCCAGTACTTC	CAWSVPRLAGVETQYF
TRBV6-5	.	.	13	TRBJ2-1	TGTGCCAGCAGTTCCGGGAAATTAAATGAGCAGTTCTTC	CASSSGKLNEQFF
TRBV6-1	medium-sized	TRBD2	15	TRBJ2-1	TGTGCCAGCATCCCAGCGGGAGGGCCTTGGAATGAGCAGTTCTTC	CASIPAGGPWNEQFF
TRBV10-1	many	.	12	TRBJ2-2	TGCGCCTGCACGGGAGACACCGGGGAGCTGTTTTTT	CACTGDTGELFF
TRBV12-3/TRBV12-4	.	.	14	TRBJ2-5	TGTGCCAGCAACGCCCCATGGGCAAGAGAGACCCAGTACTTC	CASNAPWARETQYF
TRBV12-3/TRBV12-4	.	TRBD1	16	TRBJ2-1	TGTGCCAGCAGTTTTCCGGGACAGCTTTCCTACAATGAGCAGTTCTTC	CASSFPGQLSYNEQFF
TRBV10-3	.	.	20	TRBJ2-5	TGTGCCATCAGTGATAGGTCGAAGGGGCGCGGGGGCCCTTACAAAGAGACCCAGTACTTC	CAISDRSKGRGGPYKETQYF
TRBV10-2	few	TRBD2	13	TRBJ2-5	TGCGCCAGCAGTGAAAGCGGGAGAGAGACCCAGTACTTC	CASSESGRETQYF
TRBV6-1	.	.	13	TRBJ2-3	TGTGCCAGCAGGGCTGGGAGCACCGAGGCGCAGTATTTT	CASRAGSTEAQYF
TRBV24-1	few	.	16	TRBJ2-3	TGTGCCACCAGTGATTTTAGCCACGAATCAACAGATACGCAGTATTTT	CATSDFSHESTDTQYF
TRBV6-1	.	.	16	TRBJ2-4	TGTGCGAGCAGCGTAGCGGGGACAGGAGCCAAGGATACGCAGTACTTC	CASSVAGTGAKDTQYF
TRBV7-2	few	.	18	TRBJ2-1	TGTGCCAGCAGCTTAGTAGCCCCTGGGGCAGGGGTGCACAATGAGCAGTTCTTC	CASSLVAPGAGVHNEQFF
TRBV6-1	many	TRBD2	15	TRBJ2-5	TGTGCCAGCAGTGAGCCCCCGGGACTAGCGCGGACCCAGTACTTC	CASSEPPGLARTQYF